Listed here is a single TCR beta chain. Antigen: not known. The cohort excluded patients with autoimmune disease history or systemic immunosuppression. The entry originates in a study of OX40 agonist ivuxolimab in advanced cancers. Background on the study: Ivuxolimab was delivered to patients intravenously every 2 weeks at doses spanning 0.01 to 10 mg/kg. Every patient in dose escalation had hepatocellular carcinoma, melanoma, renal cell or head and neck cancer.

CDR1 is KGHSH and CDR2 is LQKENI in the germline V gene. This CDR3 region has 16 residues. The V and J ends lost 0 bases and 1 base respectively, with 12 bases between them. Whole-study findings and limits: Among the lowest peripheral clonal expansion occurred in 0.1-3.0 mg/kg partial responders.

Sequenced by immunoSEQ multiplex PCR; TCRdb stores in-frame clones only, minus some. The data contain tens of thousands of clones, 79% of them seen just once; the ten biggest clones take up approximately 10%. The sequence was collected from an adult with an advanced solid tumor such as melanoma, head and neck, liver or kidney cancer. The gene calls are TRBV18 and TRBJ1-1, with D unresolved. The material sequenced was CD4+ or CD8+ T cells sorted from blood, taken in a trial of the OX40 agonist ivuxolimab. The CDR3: CASSPPIRAANTEAFF. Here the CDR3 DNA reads TGTGCCAGCTCACCACCGATACGGGCGGCGAACACTGAAGCTTTCTTT.